This T cell receptor (beta chain) originates from a study of T-cell reconstitution after alpha-beta-depleted transplantation in children. Findings and limits, study-wide: Recipient T cells and thymic progenitors that survived gave rise to the high TCRbeta diversity observed at day 60 in some patients.

Germline values: CDR1 MNHNS, CDR2 SASEGT. This CDR3 region has 15 residues. Unmatched junction bases numbered 6, after V lost 5 bases and J lost 4 bases. This clonotype showed up just a few times. Antigen: not known. A library of TCRbeta sequences, prepared with unique molecular identifiers, was generated. Using its own MiXCR run on the PCR reads, TCRdb lists one record per CDR3 protein. The table includes almost 600,000 distinct CDR3 sequences, about a quarter detected once. This TCR derives from a boy younger than two with Wiskott-Aldrich syndrome, due to receive a stem cell transplant. This chain connects TRBV6-1 to TRBJ2-1; 9 nucleotides align to TRBD1. Sequenced here: PBMCs, sampled before TCRalphabeta/CD19-depleted stem cell transplant. The CDR3 region is CASSKQGAVYNEQFF. Written as DNA, the CDR3 is TGTGCCAGCAGTAAACAGGGGGCTGTGTACAATGAGCAGTTCTTC.